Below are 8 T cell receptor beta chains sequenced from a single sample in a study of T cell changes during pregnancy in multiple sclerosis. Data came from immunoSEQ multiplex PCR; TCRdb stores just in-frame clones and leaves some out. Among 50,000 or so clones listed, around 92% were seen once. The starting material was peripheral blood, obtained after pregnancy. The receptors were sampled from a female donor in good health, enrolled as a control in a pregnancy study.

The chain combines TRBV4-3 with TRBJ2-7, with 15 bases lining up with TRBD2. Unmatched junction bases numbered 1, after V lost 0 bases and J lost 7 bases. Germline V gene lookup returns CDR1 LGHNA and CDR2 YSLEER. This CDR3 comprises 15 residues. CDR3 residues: CASSQDGTSGREQYF. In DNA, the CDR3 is TGCGCCAGCAGCCAAGACGGGACTAGCGGGAGGGAGCAGTACTTC.

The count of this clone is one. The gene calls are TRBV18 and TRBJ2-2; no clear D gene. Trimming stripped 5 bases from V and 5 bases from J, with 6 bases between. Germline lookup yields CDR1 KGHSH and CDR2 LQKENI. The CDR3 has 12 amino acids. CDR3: CASSEATGELFF. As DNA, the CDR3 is TGTGCCAGCTCAGAAGCTACCGGGGAGCTGTTTTTT.

The CDR3 nucleotides read TGTGCCAGCGGTCGCCCGCAGGGGGCAGGAACTGAAGCTTTCTTT. Amino acid sequence: CASGRPQGAGTEAFF. The rearrangement uses TRBV6-4 and TRBJ1-1, with TRBD1 matching over 8 bases. Germline trimming cut 8 bases from V and 5 bases from J; bases unmatched to any gene: 13. The CDR3 has 15 amino acids. Germline CDR1 is MRHNA and CDR2 is SNTAGT.

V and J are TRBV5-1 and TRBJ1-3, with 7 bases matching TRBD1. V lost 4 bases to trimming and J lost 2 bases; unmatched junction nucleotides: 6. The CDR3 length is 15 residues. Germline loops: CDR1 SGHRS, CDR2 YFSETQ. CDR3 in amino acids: CASSQQGFTGNTIYF. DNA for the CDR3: TGCGCCAGCAGCCAACAGGGGTTCACTGGAAACACCATATATTTT.

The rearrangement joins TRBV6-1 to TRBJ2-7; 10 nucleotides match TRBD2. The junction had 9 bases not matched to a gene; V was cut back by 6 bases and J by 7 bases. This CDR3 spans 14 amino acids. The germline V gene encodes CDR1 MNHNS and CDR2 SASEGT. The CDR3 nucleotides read TGTGCCAGCAGCTTACTAGCGGGGATGGAAGAGCAGTACTTC. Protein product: CASSLLAGMEEQYF.

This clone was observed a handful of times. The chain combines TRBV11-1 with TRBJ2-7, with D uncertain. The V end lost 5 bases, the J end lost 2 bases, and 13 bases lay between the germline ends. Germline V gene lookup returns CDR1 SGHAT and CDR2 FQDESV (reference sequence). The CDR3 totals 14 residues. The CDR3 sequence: CASSPSPLPYEQYF. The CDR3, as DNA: TGTGCCAGCAGCCCGAGCCCTTTGCCCTACGAGCAGTACTTC.

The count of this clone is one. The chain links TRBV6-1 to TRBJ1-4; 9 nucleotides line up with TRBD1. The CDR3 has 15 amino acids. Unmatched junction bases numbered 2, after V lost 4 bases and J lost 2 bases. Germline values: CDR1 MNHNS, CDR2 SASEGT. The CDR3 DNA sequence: TGTGCCAGCAGTGGTGGGACAGGGACTAATGAAAAACTGTTTTTT. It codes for CASSGGTGTNEKLFF.

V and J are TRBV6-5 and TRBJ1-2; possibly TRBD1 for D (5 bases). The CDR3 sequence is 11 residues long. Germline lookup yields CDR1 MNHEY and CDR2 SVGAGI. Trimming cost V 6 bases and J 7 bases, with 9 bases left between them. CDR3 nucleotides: TGTGCCAGCAGACGGGGGGGTGGCTACACCTTC. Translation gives CASRRGGGYTF.